This TCR beta chain was sequenced for a study of blood T cell repertoires in COVID-19. On the study more broadly: Nucleic acid was either cDNA or gDNA, and it came from T cells, B-cell-depleted T cells, or PBMCs.

Data came from immunoSEQ multiplex PCR; TCRdb stores just in-frame clones and leaves some out. The sample contains fewer than 200,000 clones, about 85% of which appear only once. The V gene's germline CDR1 is WNHNN and CDR2 SYGVQD (reference sequence). The J segment lost 2 bases and the V segment lost 2 bases, leaving 2 bases of the junction unmatched. The CDR3 is 14 residues long. The sequenced sample was peripheral blood. This TCR came from a human donor with acute or convalescent COVID-19. The donor label of this sample is uncertain. The chain couples TRBV10-1 to TRBJ2-7, with TRBD1 identical over 8 bases. The CDR3 reads CASSEGQGPYEQYF. CDR3 DNA sequence: TGCGCCAGCAGTGAGGGACAGGGACCCTACGAGCAGTACTTC.